A single sample is the source of the 23 T cell receptor beta chains below, sequenced in a study of monozygotic twins with inflammatory bowel disease. TCRdb reprocessed the 5' RACE reads; each CDR3 protein has one entry and no DNA is given. The sample features about 420,000 distinct CDR3 sequences, with 2% to 3% in its top ten. The specimen sequenced was blood. These receptors came from a human donor with ulcerative colitis or Crohn's disease, or a healthy co-twin of an affected twin (not recorded which).

The chain combines TRBV5-6 with TRBJ1-2. Germline-derived CDR1 and CDR2 are SGHDT and YYEEEE. This CDR3 is 13 amino acids long. The CDR3 protein is CASSIQGSYGYTF.

The rearrangement joins TRBV29-1 to TRBJ2-1; TCRdb picks TRBD1, but there is no DNA to check that call. The CDR3 runs 15 residues. Germline V lookup: CDR1 SQVTM, CDR2 ANQGSEA. The CDR3 protein is CSVTDVRVQGNEQFF.

The chain links TRBV7-6 to TRBJ2-7; TCRdb names TRBD1, which stays unverified in the absence of DNA. The CDR3 covers 13 residues. Germline V gives CDR1 SGHVS, CDR2 FNYEAQ. CDR3 protein: CASSPIRTSEQYF.

The chain carries TRBV27 and TRBJ2-3; there is no DNA to check the TCRdb D call of TRBD2. The CDR3 totals 15 residues. Germline V gene lookup returns CDR1 MNHEY and CDR2 SMNVEV (reference sequence). The CDR3 spells CASSFSGSLTDTQYF.

The chain is built from TRBV20-1 and TRBJ2-4; TCRdb gives TRBD2 as the D gene, but with no DNA this cannot be confirmed. The CDR3 is 13 amino acids. The germline V gene encodes CDR1 DFQATT and CDR2 SNEGSKA (reference sequence). CDR3 in amino acids: CSALVANKNIQYF.

This sequence joins TRBV5-6 and TRBJ1-1; the D call from TCRdb, TRBD1, cannot be confirmed without DNA. CDR1 and CDR2 (germline): SGHDT, YYEEEE. This CDR3 contains 13 residues. CDR3 residues: CASSIQGSTEAFF.

J is TRBJ2-7 and V is TRBV7-3; TCRdb names TRBD1, which stays unverified in the absence of DNA. Germline loops: CDR1 SGHTA, CDR2 FQGTGA. The CDR3 has 13 amino acids. CDR3 loop: CASRYGQGEEQYF.

The chain couples TRBV6-1 to TRBJ2-2; TCRdb reports TRBD2, a call that lacks DNA to check it against. CDR3 length: 14 residues. Germline lookup yields CDR1 MNHNS and CDR2 SASEGT. The CDR3 reads CASSTPGLAGELFF.

V is TRBV29-1 and J is TRBJ2-2; TCRdb indicates TRBD1, and absent DNA this call remains unverified. CDR1 is SQVTM and CDR2 is ANQGSEA in the germline V gene. This CDR3 comprises 14 residues. The CDR3 spells CSVGGRGNTGELFF.

The chain joins TRBV5-1 to TRBJ1-2. Germline V gives CDR1 SGHRS, CDR2 YFSETQ. This CDR3 is built from 13 residues. The CDR3 reads CASSPGPTDGYTF.

The chain links TRBV5-6 to TRBJ1-1; lacking DNA, the TRBD1 call made by TCRdb goes unchecked. CDR1 and CDR2 from the germline V gene are SGHDT and YYEEEE. This CDR3 is built from 14 residues. CDR3 residues: CASSPHGGRTEAFF.

The CDR3 spells CASSLGTRLAAGRQFF. The chain links TRBV11-2 to TRBJ2-1; the TCRdb call, TRBD2, lacks DNA for checking. The CDR3 extends over 16 amino acids. Germline values: CDR1 SGHAT, CDR2 FQNNGV.

The chain is built from TRBV7-9 and TRBJ2-3; without DNA, the TCRdb call of TRBD1 cannot be checked. The CDR3 spans 14 residues. Germline CDR1 is SEHNR and CDR2 is FQNEAQ (reference sequence). Here the CDR3 reads CASSIRGRTDTQYF.

This chain links TRBV6-2 or TRBV6-3 with TRBJ1-1. Germline CDR1 is MNHEY and CDR2 is SVGEGT. CDR3 length equals 14 residues. This CDR3 reads CASSYFRSNTEAFF.

The chain links TRBV7-2 to TRBJ1-5. CDR3 length equals 13 residues. Germline CDR1 SGHTA, CDR2 FQGNSA. The CDR3 is CASSLGVWEPQHF.

Here the CDR3 reads CSVEDRLRSGANVLTF. The chain is built from TRBV29-1 and TRBJ2-6. Germline V gene data show CDR1 as SQVTM and CDR2 as ANQGSEA. The CDR3 runs to 16 residues.

V gene TRBV5-4 combines with J gene TRBJ2-4; checking the TCRdb D call of TRBD1 is not possible without DNA. The CDR3 contains 16 residues. The germline gives CDR1 SGHNT, CDR2 YYREEE (reference sequence). CDR3 residues: CASSPRQGGARDIQYF.

This chain links TRBV6-1 with TRBJ1-3; TCRdb picks TRBD1, but there is no DNA to check that call. CDR1 and CDR2 (germline): MNHNS, SASEGT. This CDR3 spans 15 amino acids. This CDR3 is CASSPTGGNENTIYF.

This rearrangement joins TRBV3-1 to TRBJ2-7. The CDR3 extends over 12 amino acids. Germline V CDR1 and CDR2: LGHDT, YNNKEL (reference sequence). This CDR3 is CASMGDSYEQYF.

This chain uses TRBV12-3 or TRBV12-4 with TRBJ2-1; there is no DNA to check the TCRdb D call of TRBD2. The CDR3 has 15 residues. This CDR3 is CASSLSSGRKDEQFF.

The V and J genes are TRBV9 and TRBJ1-3. Germline assignment: CDR1 SGDLS and CDR2 YYNGEE. The CDR3 is made up of 16 amino acids. Here the CDR3 reads CASSVEGHSSGNTIYF.

This rearrangement joins TRBV7-9 to TRBJ1-2. The CDR3 extends over 14 amino acids. CDR1 is SEHNR and CDR2 is FQNEAQ in the germline V gene (reference sequence). The CDR3 here is CASSPPAGPYGYTF.

The gene calls are TRBV18 and TRBJ2-7; TCRdb's assignment of TRBD1 cannot be checked, as there is no DNA. Germline V gene lookup returns CDR1 KGHSH and CDR2 LQKENI. The CDR3 totals 14 residues. This CDR3 is CASSPGQEAYEQYF. Full variable domain (missing parts from reference TRBV18 and TRBJ2-7): NAGVMQNPRHLVRRRGQEARLRCSPMKGHSHVYWYRQLPEEGLKFMVYLQKENIIDESGMPKERFSAEFPKEGPSILRIQQVVRGDSAAYFCASSPGQEAYEQYFGPGTRLTVT.